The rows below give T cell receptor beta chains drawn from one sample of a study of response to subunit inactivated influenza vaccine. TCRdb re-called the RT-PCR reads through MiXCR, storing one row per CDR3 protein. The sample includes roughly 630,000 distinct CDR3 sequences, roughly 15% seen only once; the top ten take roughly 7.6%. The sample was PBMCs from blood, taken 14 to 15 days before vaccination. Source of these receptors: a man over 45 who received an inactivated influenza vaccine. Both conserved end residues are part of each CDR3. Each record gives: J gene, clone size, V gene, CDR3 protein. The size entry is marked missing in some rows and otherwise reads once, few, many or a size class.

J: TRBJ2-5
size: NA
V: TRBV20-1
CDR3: CSANRGIRETQYF

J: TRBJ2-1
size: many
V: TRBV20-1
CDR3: CSARDRGSFRNEQFF

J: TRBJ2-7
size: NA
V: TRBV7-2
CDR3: CASSPDSGGVPYEQYF

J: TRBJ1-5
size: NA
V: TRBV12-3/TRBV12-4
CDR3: CASSSDGANQPQHF

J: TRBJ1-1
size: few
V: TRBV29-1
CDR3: CSVEGREAFF

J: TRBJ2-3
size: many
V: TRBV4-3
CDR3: CASSRTSGDTDTQYF

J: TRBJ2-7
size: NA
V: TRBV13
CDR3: CASSPQRVHEQYF

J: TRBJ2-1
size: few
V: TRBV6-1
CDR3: CASRGLADNEQFF

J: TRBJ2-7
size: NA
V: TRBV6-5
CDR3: CASSYSWSLPYEQYF

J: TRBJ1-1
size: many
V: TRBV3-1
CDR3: CASSRLRDTEAFF

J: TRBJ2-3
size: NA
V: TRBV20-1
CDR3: CSARDGASSDTQYF

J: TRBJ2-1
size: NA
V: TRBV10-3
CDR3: CAISILAGEENEQFF

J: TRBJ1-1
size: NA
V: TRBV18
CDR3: CASSPPGQGADGNTEAFF

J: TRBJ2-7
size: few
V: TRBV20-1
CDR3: CSARVGGAFYEQYF

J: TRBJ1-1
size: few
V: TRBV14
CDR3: CASSPRVRGTEAFF

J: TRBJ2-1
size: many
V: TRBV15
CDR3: CATGSVSGSYNEQFF

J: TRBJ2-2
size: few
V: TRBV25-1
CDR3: CASSDPTGAHGELFF

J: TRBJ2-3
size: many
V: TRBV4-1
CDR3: CASSHLGLAGGRDTQYF

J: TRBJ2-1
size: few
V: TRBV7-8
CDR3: CASSGTRLSYNEQFF

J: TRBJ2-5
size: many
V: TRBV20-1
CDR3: CSARDTETVQETQYF

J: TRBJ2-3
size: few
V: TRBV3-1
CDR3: CASSQNRASDTQYF

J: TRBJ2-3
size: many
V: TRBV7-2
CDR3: CASSLGGRPTSLYF

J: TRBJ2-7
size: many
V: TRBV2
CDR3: CASSYIYEQYF

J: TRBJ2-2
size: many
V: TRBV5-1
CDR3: CASSLDRGTGELFF

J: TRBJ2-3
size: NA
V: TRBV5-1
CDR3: CASSVGQGSDTQYF

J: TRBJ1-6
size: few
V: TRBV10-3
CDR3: CAISPDRVNSPLHF

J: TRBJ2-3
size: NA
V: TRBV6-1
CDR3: CASIPSGGQTDTQYF

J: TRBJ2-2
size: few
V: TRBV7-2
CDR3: CASSSLGGSIGELFF

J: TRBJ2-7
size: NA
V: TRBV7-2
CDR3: CASSLQTGVYSYEQYF

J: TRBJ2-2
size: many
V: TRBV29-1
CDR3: CSVANTGELFF

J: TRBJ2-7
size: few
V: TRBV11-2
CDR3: CASSPEGQYYEQYF

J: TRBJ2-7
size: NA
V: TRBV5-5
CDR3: CASRQSDRALMWEQYF

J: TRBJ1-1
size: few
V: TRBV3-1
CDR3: CASSPTLKNTEAFF

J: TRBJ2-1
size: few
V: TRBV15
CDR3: CATSSAGLERPHF

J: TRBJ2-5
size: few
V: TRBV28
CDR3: CASSLQAQETQYF

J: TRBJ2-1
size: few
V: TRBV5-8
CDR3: CASSLWSGHENEQFF

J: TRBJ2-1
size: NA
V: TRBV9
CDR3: CASSSPSGSGEQFF

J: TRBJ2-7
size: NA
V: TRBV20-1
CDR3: CSARGTGEWNYEQYF

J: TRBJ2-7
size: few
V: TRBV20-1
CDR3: CSARAARDTRNEQYF

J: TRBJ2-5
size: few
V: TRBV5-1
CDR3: CASSPGGSGLETQYF

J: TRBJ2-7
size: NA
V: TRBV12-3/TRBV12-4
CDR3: CASSRGTGMWEQYF

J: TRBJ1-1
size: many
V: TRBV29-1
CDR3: CSVGPDRGTTNTEAFF

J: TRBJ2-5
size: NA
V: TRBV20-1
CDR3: CSARDLRAGETQYF

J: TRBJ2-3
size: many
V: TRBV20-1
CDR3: CSARSGGVSGTDTQYF

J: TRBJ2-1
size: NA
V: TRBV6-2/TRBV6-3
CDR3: CASGNERPLSYNEQFF

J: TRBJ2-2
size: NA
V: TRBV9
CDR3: CASSTSGSSTGELFF

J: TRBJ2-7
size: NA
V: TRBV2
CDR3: CASRAGGSHEQYF

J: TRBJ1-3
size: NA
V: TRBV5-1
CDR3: CASSLEPGNTIYF

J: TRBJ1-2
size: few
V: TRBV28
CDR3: CASRQINYGYTF

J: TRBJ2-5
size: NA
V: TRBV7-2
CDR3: CASSPRILAGQAQYF

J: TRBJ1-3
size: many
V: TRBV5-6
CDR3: CASRERSGNTIYF

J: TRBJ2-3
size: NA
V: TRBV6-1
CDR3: CASKGGRTDTQYF

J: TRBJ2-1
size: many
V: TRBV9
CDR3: CASSPIVGSYNEQFF

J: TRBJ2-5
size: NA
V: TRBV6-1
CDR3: CAKRVDRDQETQYF

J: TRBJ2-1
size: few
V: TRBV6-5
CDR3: CASSYEKGAYNEQFF